The TCR beta chain under discussion was sequenced for a study of blood T cell repertoires in COVID-19. On the study more broadly: PBMCs, B-cell-depleted T cells, or T cells were the source of the cDNA or gDNA that made up the material.

Study processing details: For nucleated cells, counts were estimated from reference gene primer amplification. The protocol was immunoSEQ multiplex PCR, while the TCRdb copy is restricted to in-frame clones and leaves out a portion. That table supplies the V and J calls and clone size; D and trimming were determined from the DNA. The sample lists 150,000 to 200,000 clones; approximately 83% were seen once. With V trimmed by 2 bases and J by 5 bases, 9 bases remained unmatched. The germline gives CDR1 SGHTS, CDR2 YDEGEE. The CDR3 loop spans 17 amino acids. The receptor was isolated from a human donor with active or convalescent COVID-19. The donor label of this sample is uncertain. The genes are TRBV5-8 and TRBJ2-3, with 12 bases matching TRBD2. Material for sequencing was peripheral blood. The CDR3 loop reads CASSFPPSGRAQDTQYF. For the CDR3, the DNA is TGTGCCAGCAGCTTCCCCCCTAGCGGGAGGGCCCAAGATACGCAGTATTTT.